This T cell receptor (beta chain) was retrieved from a study of CD8 T cells in ankylosing spondylitis. General observations from the study: Peripheral blood held disease-linked clones only at relatively low frequency, and these were CD8+.

This clonotype occurred many times. Its antigen remains unknown. This CDR3 has 14 residues. Germline loops: CDR1 KGHSH, CDR2 LQKENI. Trimming removed 0 bases from V and 6 bases from J, with 10 bases in between. Libraries for TCR beta were made by quantitative 5'-RACE with molecular barcodes. TCRdb processed the 5' RACE reads anew with MiXCR; each CDR3 protein has one entry. The data contain some 140,000 distinct CDR3 sequences, 8% to 9% of them singletons. The clonotype originates from a male donor with ankylosing spondylitis. The chain is built from TRBV18 and TRBJ2-3, with D unclear. Specimen: synovial fluid, either unsorted or a sorted T cell fraction (not recorded which). The CDR3: CASSPPTRVDTQYF. CDR3 nucleotides: TGTGCCAGCTCACCACCGACACGGGTGGATACGCAGTATTTT.